This TCR beta chain is drawn from a study of metastatic and nonmetastatic thyroid tumors. Turning to the study itself: Comparative analysis of repertoires was undertaken across blood and tumor or nodule tissue obtained from malignant and benign thyroid patients. Points from the study as a whole: As reported, TCR beta diversity in blood and tumor was significantly higher in malignant thyroid tumors than in benign nodules.

This clone was seen many times. The antigen is not known. At one of its ends the junction is not consistent with the germline gene, which may arise from a read error. This CDR3 is 15 amino acids long. Germline CDR1 is SSHAT and CDR2 is FNYEAQ (reference sequence). Authors' methods: A classifier for distant metastasis in papillary thyroid cancer was constructed using CDR3 differences observed across clinicopathological groups. TCRdb reassembled clones from the PCR reads with MiXCR. TCRdb, not the authors, supplied the V and J calls. The table lists about 14,000 clones, 9.5% to 15% of them singletons. Thyroid surgery had not been preceded by any treatment in any patient.

The TCR originated in a female donor with papillary thyroid cancer or a benign thyroid nodule (not recorded which). Some clones in this sample may be carry-over from other donors' samples. Sequencing input: blood. This chain uses TRBV7-7 with TRBJ2-1; 7 nucleotides agree with TRBD2. The CDR3 sequence: CASSLSAGYHNEQFF. CDR3 nucleotide sequence: TGTGCTAGCAGCCTCTCAGCGGGGTACCACAATGAGCAGTTCTTC. The full variable domain, completed using reference TRBV7-7 and TRBJ2-1, is GAGVSQSPRYKVTKRGQDVTLRCDPISSHATLYWYQQALGQGPEFLTYFNYEAQPDKSGLPSDRFSAERPEGSISTLTIQRTEQRDSAMYRCASSLSAGYHNEQFFGPGTRLTVL.